These T cell receptor beta chains were read from a single sample in a study of Tregs in tolerant kidney transplant recipients. Generated by immunoSEQ multiplex PCR, the TCRdb table keeps only in-frame clones and is missing some. In the table there are about 100,000 clones, 93% of which are singletons. The input for sequencing was CD4+ T cells from blood (PBMCs), taken 12 months after the transplant. Every receptor here comes from a human patient who received a combined kidney and bone marrow transplant. The T cells may come from the graft donor. CDR3s include the opening cysteine and the closing phenylalanine or tryptophan. The D gene is left open where the match is weak. Not all rows give a size; the values are once, few, many and, for expanded clones, a class.

V	size	J	D	DNA	CDR3
TRBV19	NA	TRBJ2-5	NA	TGTGCCAGTAGTTCTCAAGAGACCCAGTACTTC	CASSSQETQYF
TRBV30	NA	TRBJ2-7	NA	TGTGCCTGGAGTGTTAGAAAATTGTACTTC	CAWSVRKLYF
TRBV5-6	NA	TRBJ2-2	NA	TGTGCCAGCAGCTTCCCCTTATCGAACACCGGGGAGCTGTTTTTT	CASSFPLSNTGELFF
TRBV6-6	NA	TRBJ2-3	NA	TGTGCCAGCAGTTACTCGAACGTCGTCGGGAAAAATACGCAGTATTTT	CASSYSNVVGKNTQYF
TRBV19	NA	TRBJ2-1	TRBD2	TGTGCCAGTAGTTCGATTAGCGGGAAGGTACGGAATGAGCAGTTCTTC	CASSSISGKVRNEQFF
TRBV7-2	NA	TRBJ2-5	NA	TGTGCCAGCAGCCCTCGGGGACTCCAAATCCCGGAGACCCAGTACTTC	CASSPRGLQIPETQYF
TRBV7-9	NA	TRBJ1-4	NA	TGTGCCAGCAGTCGTTCGACAGAATTTATGAGGAAACTGTTTTTT	CASSRSTEFMRKLFF
TRBV11-3	NA	TRBJ2-1	TRBD2	TGTGCCAGCAGCCGGGAAGGGGCTAGCGGGGTGAGCTCCTACAATGAGCAGTTCTTC	CASSREGASGVSSYNEQFF
TRBV9	NA	TRBJ2-5	NA	TGTGCCAGCAGCCCGGGCCCAGGGGGGGAGACCCAGTACTTC	CASSPGPGGETQYF
TRBV30	NA	TRBJ1-2	TRBD1	TGTGCCTGGTATGCCGGGACAGGGGCTGGCTACACCTTC	CAWYAGTGAGYTF
TRBV9	NA	TRBJ2-1	TRBD1	TGTGCCAGCAGCGTTACCGGGACAGTCTACAATGAGCAGTTCTTC	CASSVTGTVYNEQFF
TRBV14	NA	TRBJ2-1	TRBD2	TGTGCCAGCAGCCAACACCTTAGCGGGAGGTACTCCTACAATGAGCAGTTCTTC	CASSQHLSGRYSYNEQFF
TRBV7-8	NA	TRBJ2-7	NA	TGTGCCAGCAGCCTGTATTACGAGCAGTACTTC	CASSLYYEQYF
TRBV11-2	once	TRBJ2-1	NA	TGTGCCAGCAGCTTATTGGGGGGGCCATCCTACAATGAGCAGTTCTTC	CASSLLGGPSYNEQFF
TRBV7-6	NA	TRBJ2-7	TRBD2	TGTGCCAGCAGCTCGAGACTAGCGGGAGTCCACGAGCAGTACTTC	CASSSRLAGVHEQYF
TRBV5-1	NA	TRBJ2-3	TRBD2	TGCGCCAGCAGCTTGGCGGGGACTAGCGGGGGAGATACGCAGTATTTT	CASSLAGTSGGDTQYF
TRBV4-3	NA	TRBJ1-2	TRBD1	TGCGCCAGCAGCCTCACCCCTCTGGCCACTACAGGGGAGGTAGGCTACACCTTC	CASSLTPLATTGEVGYTF
TRBV12-5	NA	TRBJ1-4	NA	TGTGCTAGTGGTTTGGTATGGTCGATGAGGGAAAAGGCGACTAATGAAAAACTGTTTTTT	CASGLVWSMREKATNEKLFF
TRBV11-3	NA	TRBJ2-2	NA	TGTGCCAGCAGGACACGGGACAAGTGGGCCCCCGGGGAGCTGTTTTTT	CASRTRDKWAPGELFF
TRBV29-1	NA	TRBJ2-5	TRBD1	TGCAGCGCCCACAGGGGACAAGAGACCCAGTACTTC	CSAHRGQETQYF
TRBV7-9	NA	TRBJ1-2	TRBD1	TGTGCCAGCAGCCTGACAGGGGTTGGCTACACCTTC	CASSLTGVGYTF
TRBV28	once	TRBJ2-7	TRBD1	TGTGCCAGCAGTTTACCGGGACAGCCCTACGAGCAGTACTTC	CASSLPGQPYEQYF
TRBV7-3	once	TRBJ2-3	TRBD1	TGTGCCAGCAGCCAACCCGGGACAGGGGGTGGAACAGATACGCAGTATTTT	CASSQPGTGGGTDTQYF
TRBV5-4	NA	TRBJ2-1	TRBD2	TGTGCCAGCAGCCGGACTAGCGGGAAGGTTTCCCACAATGAGCAGTTCTTC	CASSRTSGKVSHNEQFF
TRBV11-3	NA	TRBJ1-1	NA	TGTGCCAGTCAAACCTCTCAGGAGGTCACTGAAGCTTTCTTT	CASQTSQEVTEAFF
TRBV29-1	NA	TRBJ2-3	NA	TGCAGCGTTAGGACAACCACAGATACGCAGTATTTT	CSVRTTTDTQYF
TRBV6-5	once	TRBJ1-6	NA	TGTGCCAGCAGTGAAGCTTATTCACCCCTCCACTTT	CASSEAYSPLHF
TRBV4-1	NA	TRBJ2-3	TRBD2	TGCGCCAGCAGCCACGTGGGAGGGGTCGGCACAGATACGCAGTATTTT	CASSHVGGVGTDTQYF
TRBV7-2	NA	TRBJ2-1	TRBD2	TGTGCCAGCAGCTCCCAACCCCCGGGTAGCGGGGGAAACAATGAGCAGTTCTTC	CASSSQPPGSGGNNEQFF
TRBV29-1	NA	TRBJ2-7	TRBD1	TGCAGCGTGGGGACAGGGGGCTACGAGCAGTACTTC	CSVGTGGYEQYF
TRBV15	NA	TRBJ1-5	TRBD1	TGTGCCACCAGCAGAGTTCCAGGCAGGGGGCTTGTTCAGCCCCAGCATTTT	CATSRVPGRGLVQPQHF
TRBV19	NA	TRBJ1-2	NA	TGTGCCAGTAGTATGGGCAAACGAAGATACTATGGCTACACCTTC	CASSMGKRRYYGYTF
TRBV5-1	NA	TRBJ1-4	NA	TGCGCCAGCAGCCACTCGCCAGGTGGGGAGGGAAAACTGTTTTTT	CASSHSPGGEGKLFF
TRBV4-2	NA	TRBJ2-5	TRBD2	TGTGCCAGCAGCGCTCAGCGGGAGGGGACCCAGTACTTC	CASSAQREGTQYF
TRBV10-3	NA	TRBJ2-7	TRBD2	TGTGCCATCACCGGACTAGCGGGAGGCGGGCAGTACTTC	CAITGLAGGGQYF
TRBV2	NA	TRBJ1-5	TRBD1	TGTGCCAGCAGGGGGACAGGGGCCATCAATCAGCCCCAGCATTTT	CASRGTGAINQPQHF
TRBV2	NA	TRBJ1-2	TRBD1	TGTGCCAGCAAGGGGACCGGGACAGGGTTTGGCTGTGGCTACACCTTC	CASKGTGTGFGCGYTF